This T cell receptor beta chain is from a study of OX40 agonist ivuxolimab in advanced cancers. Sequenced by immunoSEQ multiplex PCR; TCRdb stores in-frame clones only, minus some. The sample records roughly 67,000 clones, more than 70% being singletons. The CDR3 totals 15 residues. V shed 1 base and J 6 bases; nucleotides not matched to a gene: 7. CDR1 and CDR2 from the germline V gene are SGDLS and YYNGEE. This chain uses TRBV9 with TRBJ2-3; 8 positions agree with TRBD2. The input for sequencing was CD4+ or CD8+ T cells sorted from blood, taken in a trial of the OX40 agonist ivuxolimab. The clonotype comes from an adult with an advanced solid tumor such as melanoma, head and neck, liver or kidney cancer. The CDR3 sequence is CASSVTGGPSDTQYF. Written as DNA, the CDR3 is TGTGCCAGCAGCGTAACGGGGGGGCCGTCGGATACGCAGTATTTT.